This TCR beta chain was found in a study of cytomegalovirus exposure and HLA in healthy donors. At the level of the study: As an earlier analysis found, 180 million or so T cells yielded about 120 million unique TCR beta sequences. Findings of the study overall: By HLA locus, TCR association rates varied in a later analysis, with DRB1 showing the most and HLA-C the fewest.

The PCR employed 60 Vbeta primers together with 13 Jbeta primers. Sequencing was performed with immunoSEQ multiplex PCR; in TCRdb, only in-frame clones are kept and a portion is missing. The sample holds about 190,000 clones, 75% to 85% seen once. Germline CDR1 and CDR2: MGHRA and YSYEKL. The CDR3 totals 13 residues. Trimming cost V 0 bases and J 5 bases, with 7 bases left between them. For this clone: The antigen is undetermined.

The sequence came from a woman aged 18-29 years in good health and CMV-seronegative. Input material: PBMCs. The chain combines TRBV4-1 with TRBJ1-2; D remains unclear. CDR3 loop: CASSQETGYGYTF. The CDR3, as DNA: TGCGCCAGCAGCCAAGAAACGGGGTATGGCTACACCTTC.